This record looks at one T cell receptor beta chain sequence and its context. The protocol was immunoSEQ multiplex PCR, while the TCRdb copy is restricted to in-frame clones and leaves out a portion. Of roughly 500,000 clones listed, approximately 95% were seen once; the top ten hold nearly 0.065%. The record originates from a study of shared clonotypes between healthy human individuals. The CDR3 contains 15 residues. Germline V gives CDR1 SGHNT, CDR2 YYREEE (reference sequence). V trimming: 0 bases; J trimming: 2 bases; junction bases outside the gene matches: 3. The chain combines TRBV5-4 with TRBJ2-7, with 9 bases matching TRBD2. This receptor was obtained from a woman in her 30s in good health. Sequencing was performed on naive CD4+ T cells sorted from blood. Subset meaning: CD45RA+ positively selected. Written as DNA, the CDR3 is TGTGCCAGCAGCTTGGCCGGCGGGAGGGCCTACGAGCAGTACTTC. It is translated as CASSLAGGRAYEQYF.